This T cell receptor beta chain was documented in a study of cytomegalovirus exposure and HLA in healthy donors. 13 Jbeta primers and 60 Vbeta primers were used for the PCR. Method: immunoSEQ multiplex PCR; TCRdb's copy keeps in-frame clones and lacks some. The sample lists about 180,000 clones, 79% occurring once. The V gene lost 5 bases and the J gene lost 8 bases, with 18 bases spanning the gap. Germline V CDR1 and CDR2: SGHTA, FQGTGA. The CDR3 runs 14 residues. In this sample, this clone turned up once. Sequencing was carried out using PBMCs. The chain joins TRBV7-3 to TRBJ1-1; maybe TRBD1 (5 bases). The clonotype was recovered from a woman in her thirties or forties in good health and CMV-seronegative. This chain's CDR3 is CASSRGGYTREAFF. CDR3 coding DNA: TGTGCCAGCAGCCGCGGGGGATATACTCGAGAAGCTTTCTTT.